The clone carrying this T cell receptor beta chain showed up just once. These data come from a study of T cell changes during pregnancy in multiple sclerosis. This CDR3 is 14 amino acids long. Germline V gene sequence: CDR1 MNHEY, CDR2 SVGAGI. Trimming took 2 bases from V and 1 from J, leaving 7 bases between them. Profiling relied on immunoSEQ multiplex PCR, and the TCRdb table lists in-frame clones only, not all of them. The sample lists about 44,000 clones; 80% to 95% were seen once. The sequence came from a female donor with multiple sclerosis, enrolled in a pregnancy study. The rearrangement links TRBV6-5 to TRBJ2-3; D is unresolved. This specimen consisted of CD4+ T cells from peripheral blood mononuclear cells, obtained in the first trimester of pregnancy. The CDR3 spells CASSYEVRTDTQYF. CDR3 nucleotides: TGTGCCAGCAGTTACGAGGTCCGCACAGATACGCAGTATTTT.